These T cell receptor beta chains were read from a single sample in a study of PD-1 blockade in classical Hodgkin lymphoma. Repertoires were generated with immunoSEQ multiplex PCR, while TCRdb's copy carries only in-frame clones and drops some. The table records approximately 79,000 clones, about nine tenths of them present only once. The source was peripheral blood mononuclear cells (PBMCs), collected before the second cycle of nivolumab. These receptors all come from a human donor with classical Hodgkin lymphoma. Both conserved end residues are part of each CDR3. The order of the fields is CDR3 protein, V gene, J gene, D gene. D genes are given only for firm matches.

CDR3: CASSERLAATLAKNIQYF
V: TRBV6-1
J: TRBJ2-4
D: TRBD2

CDR3: CASSVGGRGELFF
V: TRBV9
J: TRBJ2-2
D: -

CDR3: CASSQDLPSQETQYF
V: TRBV4-2
J: TRBJ2-5
D: -

CDR3: CSVSLPQGGYNEQFF
V: TRBV29-1
J: TRBJ2-1
D: -

CDR3: CASSPEGNQPQHF
V: TRBV18
J: TRBJ1-5
D: -

CDR3: CASSDPGRGGEQYF
V: TRBV27
J: TRBJ2-5
D: -

CDR3: CASSPDGSNQPQHF
V: TRBV27
J: TRBJ1-5
D: -

CDR3: CASSPGTGAETQYF
V: TRBV7-7
J: TRBJ2-5
D: TRBD1

CDR3: CASSLDGGNQPQHF
V: TRBV5-1
J: TRBJ1-5
D: -

CDR3: CASSLGQANTEAFF
V: TRBV28
J: TRBJ1-1
D: TRBD1

CDR3: CASSEFGSGNADTQYF
V: TRBV25-1
J: TRBJ2-3
D: -

CDR3: CASSYGGRSGNTIYF
V: TRBV6-5
J: TRBJ1-3
D: -

CDR3: CASSPPIRDTDYEQYF
V: TRBV18
J: TRBJ2-7
D: -

CDR3: CASSTGTHGNIQYF
V: TRBV5-1
J: TRBJ2-4
D: -

CDR3: CASSSRAQASTDTQYF
V: TRBV9
J: TRBJ2-3
D: -

CDR3: CASSYRGVNQPQHF
V: TRBV5-4
J: TRBJ1-5
D: TRBD1

CDR3: CASSLSPAQGAFF
V: TRBV27
J: TRBJ1-1
D: -

CDR3: CASSMVATYNEQFF
V: TRBV19
J: TRBJ2-1
D: -

CDR3: CASSERHLSNTEAFF
V: TRBV6-4
J: TRBJ1-1
D: -

CDR3: CASPDGIGQETQYF
V: TRBV27
J: TRBJ2-5
D: -

CDR3: CASSPKGSGAGTGELFF
V: TRBV7-2
J: TRBJ2-2
D: TRBD2

CDR3: CASSPRGTGLGDTIYF
V: TRBV13
J: TRBJ1-3
D: TRBD1

CDR3: CASSQEASHPGFWNQPQHF
V: TRBV4-1
J: TRBJ1-5
D: -

CDR3: CAWSPRDSTYEQYF
V: TRBV30
J: TRBJ2-7
D: TRBD1

CDR3: CASSLKETLTEAFF
V: TRBV5-4
J: TRBJ1-1
D: -

CDR3: CASSQDRGFVASGRNEQYF
V: TRBV4-1
J: TRBJ2-7
D: TRBD2

CDR3: CASRNDRLAGSSYEQYF
V: TRBV2
J: TRBJ2-7
D: TRBD2

CDR3: CASSLMAWGGELFF
V: TRBV27
J: TRBJ2-2
D: -

CDR3: CASSLSVLADPDPNYGYTF
V: TRBV9
J: TRBJ1-2
D: -

CDR3: CASSWDRPNTGELFF
V: TRBV6-6
J: TRBJ2-2
D: TRBD1

CDR3: CASSEFSGLNTGELFF
V: TRBV25-1
J: TRBJ2-2
D: -

CDR3: CASSYRGRGANEKLFF
V: TRBV6-5
J: TRBJ1-4
D: -

CDR3: CASSVGTSGPYEQYF
V: TRBV9
J: TRBJ2-7
D: TRBD2

CDR3: CASSSEQFTGELFF
V: TRBV7-9
J: TRBJ2-2
D: -

CDR3: CASSLGSGGTEAFF
V: TRBV7-9
J: TRBJ1-1
D: -